This T cell receptor beta chain was found in a study of T cell repertoires in cytomegalovirus infection. Looking at the study overall: Researchers turned to recently identified HLA-C-restricted CMV epitopes as well as well-studied HLA-B-restricted ones.

This clonotype was seen at least ten times. The antigen remains unidentified. Points from the study as a whole: Carriers of CMV plus the relevant HLA were identified by cumulative public TCR beta family frequency.

Germline-derived CDR1 and CDR2 are SGHTA and FQGNSA. The length of the CDR3 is 17 residues. V dropped 4 bases and J dropped 7; count of bases not matched to a gene: 15. TCRdb itself ran the reads through MiXCR, one entry per CDR3 protein. The data contain about 350,000 distinct CDR3 sequences, 34% of them seen just once; the ten biggest clones take up 13%. This receptor was taken from a human donor in good health (CMV status not recorded). Some clones in this sample may be carry-over from other donors' samples. V usage is TRBV7-2 and J usage is TRBJ1-2, with 10 bases lining up with TRBD1. Sequences were derived from cultured PBMCs, sampled from culture after CMV antigen stimulation. In DNA form, the CDR3 reads TGTGCCAGCAGCTCAGCCCGGGGGACAGGGGAGATGGGTGGCTACACCTTC. Protein: CASSSARGTGEMGGYTF.